These 15 T cell receptor beta chains were sequenced from one sample in a study of cytomegalovirus exposure and HLA in healthy donors. Primers for the PCR totalled 60 Vbeta and 13 Jbeta. Produced via immunoSEQ multiplex PCR; TCRdb's table is partial and in-frame only. The table has roughly 120,000 clones, 9% to 10% seen once. The material sequenced was PBMCs. The receptors derive from a man in his thirties or forties in good health and CMV-seronegative.

This clone was recorded a few times. Within the sample, other DNA sequences also encode this same CDR3. The chain joins TRBV2 to TRBJ2-7; D perhaps matches TRBD1 (6 bases). From germline, CDR1 is SNHLY and CDR2 FYNNEI. The V end was cut by 6 bases, the J end by 3 bases, with 18 bases between. There are 15 residues in the CDR3. CDR3 DNA: TGTGCCAGCAGGAAACGACAGGAGTCCCTCTACGAGCAGTACTTC. Protein product: CASRKRQESLYEQYF. The whole variable domain, filled in from reference TRBV2 and TRBJ2-7, reads EPEVTQTPSHQVTQMGQEVILRCVPISNHLYFYWYRQILGQKVEFLVSFYNNEISEKSEIFDDQFSVERPDGSNFTLKIRSTKLEDSAMYFCASRKRQESLYEQYFGPGTRLTVT.

This clone was counted a few times. The chain links TRBV6-1 to TRBJ2-2; 7 positions match TRBD1. With V trimmed by 5 bases and J by 1 base, 4 bases remained unmatched. The CDR3 length is 15 residues. Per germline, CDR1 MNHNS and CDR2 SASEGT. CDR3 bases: TGTGCCAGCAGTTCCGGGACAGAGAACACCGGGGAGCTGTTTTTT. This gives the protein CASSSGTENTGELFF.

V usage is TRBV5-5 and J usage is TRBJ2-7; D may be TRBD2 (6 bases). V shed 0 bases and J shed 5 bases, with 12 bases lying between them. The CDR3 has 14 amino acids. CDR1 is SGHKS and CDR2 is YYEKEE in the germline V gene (reference sequence). CDR3 sequence (DNA): TGTGCCAGCAGCTTGGGGAGGGGACGGGACGAGCAGTACTTC. This gives the protein CASSLGRGRDEQYF. The complete variable domain, with remaining parts taken from reference TRBV5-5 and TRBJ2-7, reads DAGVTQSPTHLIKTRGQQVTLRCSPISGHKSVSWYQQVLGQGPQFIFQYYEKEERGRGNFPDRFSARQFPNYSSELNVNALLLGDSALYLCASSLGRGRDEQYFGPGTRLTVT.

This chain connects TRBV7-2 to TRBJ2-3, with TRBD2 identical over 9 bases. Losses at the gene ends were 2 bases for V and 2 bases for J; bases not matched to a gene: 5. Germline CDR1 reads SGHTA; CDR2 reads FQGNSA. This CDR3 is 16 amino acids long. This chain's CDR3 is CASSLFRTSDTDTQYF. CDR3 in DNA: TGTGCCAGCAGCTTATTTAGGACTAGCGACACAGATACGCAGTATTTT.

The chain employs TRBV18 and TRBJ2-5; tentatively, D is TRBD1 (6 bases). From germline, CDR1 is KGHSH and CDR2 LQKENI. CDR3 length: 18 amino acids. The germline V and J ends were trimmed by 2 bases and 3 bases, with 22 bases remaining between them. In DNA, the CDR3 is TGTGCCAGCTCACCAAACCGGGACAAGGGGCCTGGAAAAGAGACCCAGTACTTC. Amino acids: CASSPNRDKGPGKETQYF. The variable domain in full, completed from reference TRBV18 and TRBJ2-5, reads NAGVMQNPRHLVRRRGQEARLRCSPMKGHSHVYWYRQLPEEGLKFMVYLQKENIIDESGMPKERFSAEFPKEGPSILRIQQVVRGDSAAYFCASSPNRDKGPGKETQYFGPGTRLLVL.

This clone has more than one count but fewer than ten. The chain employs TRBV21-1 and TRBJ1-2; TRBD1, the table's D call, lacks a check against the DNA. TRBV21-1 represents a pseudogene. The CDR3 is made up of 14 amino acids. The CDR3 loop is CASSKSGTVDGYTF. CDR3 bases: TGTGCCAGCAGCAAATCGGGGACAGTCGATGGCTACACCTTC.

V gene TRBV19 combines with J gene TRBJ2-5; 10 positions match TRBD1. From germline, CDR1 is LNHDA and CDR2 SQIVND (reference sequence). This CDR3 region has 15 residues. J was trimmed by 2 bases and V by 4 bases; bases with no gene match: 4. The CDR3 coding sequence is TGTGCCAGTAGTACCGGGACAGGGGTACAAGAGACCCAGTACTTC. As protein: CASSTGTGVQETQYF.

V is TRBV11-3 and J is TRBJ2-7; D might be TRBD1 (6 bases). Trimming took 4 bases from V and 3 from J, leaving 10 bases between them. The CDR3 totals 13 residues. CDR1 is SGHNT and CDR2 is YENEEA in the germline V gene. The CDR3 protein is CASSSRQVYEQYF. The DNA for the CDR3 is TGTGCCAGCAGCTCCCGACAGGTCTACGAGCAGTACTTC.

The CDR3, as DNA: TGCGCCAGCAGCCTGGGGTGGACAGACACAGATACGCAGTATTTT. Protein sequence: CASSLGWTDTDTQYF. This rearrangement joins TRBV5-1 to TRBJ2-3; weak D call: TRBD1 (6 bases). Germline lookup yields CDR1 SGHRS and CDR2 YFSETQ. Trimming took 4 bases from V and 2 from J, leaving 14 bases between them. This CDR3 is 15 amino acids long.

Here the CDR3 reads CASSAGGTEAFF. The CDR3 nucleotides read TGTGCCAGCAGCGCAGGGGGAACTGAAGCTTTCTTT. V is TRBV2 and J is TRBJ1-1, with 7 bases matching TRBD1. The CDR3 consists of 12 residues. Losses at the gene ends were 6 bases for V and 5 bases for J; bases not matched to a gene: 3. CDR1 and CDR2 (germline): SNHLY, FYNNEI.

J is TRBJ2-7 and V is TRBV11-2, with TRBD1 as a possible D gene (6 bases). Per the germline V gene, CDR1 is SGHAT and CDR2 is FQNNGV. Trimming removed 1 base at V and 6 bases at J, with 13 bases between. The CDR3 contains 14 residues. The CDR3 DNA reads as TGTGCCAGCAGCTTAGTAGTAGGGGGATTCGAGCAGTACTTC. Its protein is CASSLVVGGFEQYF.

Only a few counts were recorded for this clone. The V and J genes are TRBV29-1 and TRBJ2-1; TRBD2 matches at 10 bases. Germline V gene lookup returns CDR1 SQVTM and CDR2 ANQGSEA. Germline trimming cut 7 bases from V and 3 bases from J; bases unmatched to any gene: 6. The CDR3 runs 14 residues. CDR3 sequence: CSEERLAGYNEQFF. The DNA for the CDR3 is TGCAGCGAAGAAAGACTAGCGGGCTACAATGAGCAGTTCTTC.

This clone was counted a few times. The V gene is TRBV5-4, the J gene TRBJ2-7; D remains unclear. V dropped 2 bases and J dropped 2 bases, with 11 bases sitting between them. The CDR3 totals 14 residues. Germline values: CDR1 SGHNT, CDR2 YYREEE (reference sequence). CDR3 in amino acids: CASSFDAGAYEQYF. The DNA of the CDR3 is TGTGCCAGCAGCTTCGATGCTGGAGCCTACGAGCAGTACTTC.

V is TRBV7-8 and J is TRBJ2-5, with 12 bases that match TRBD1. There are 14 residues in the CDR3. Per the germline V gene, CDR1 is SGHVS and CDR2 is FQNEAQ. V dropped 5 bases and J dropped 4; count of bases not matched to a gene: 2. CDR3 nucleotides: TGTGCCAGCAGCGCGGGACAGGGGGCAGAGACCCAGTACTTC. Its translation: CASSAGQGAETQYF.

This clone was seen a few times. The chain uses TRBV5-1 and TRBJ2-3; 12 bases map to TRBD1. In germline, CDR1 is SGHRS, CDR2 YFSETQ. V was clipped by 4 bases and J by 3 bases; unmatched bases: 6. The CDR3 consists of 16 residues. In DNA, the CDR3 is TGCGCCAGCAGCACTCCGGGACAGGGGGCAACAGATACGCAGTATTTT. Residues: CASSTPGQGATDTQYF.